The 32 T cell receptor beta chains presented below share a single source sample, sequenced in a study of regulatory T cells in long-lasting Graves disease. With iRepertoire HTBI primers and Arm-PCR of CDR3 regions, TCR beta libraries were built. Using its own MiXCR run on the multiplex PCR reads, TCRdb lists one record per CDR3 protein. Of 350,000 to 450,000 distinct CDR3 sequences listed, roughly 15% are singletons. Time point of the sample: newly diagnosed GD, antithyroid drugs for less than 3 months. Following extraction of RNA from PBMCs, that RNA was used to make the TCR library. This same sample was also taken into another study, of T cells in Graves' hyperthyroidism and ophthalmopathy.

The source was peripheral blood mononuclear cells (PBMCs), collected at new diagnosis, from a patient treated with antithyroid drugs. Source of these receptors: a woman aged 40 to 55 with Graves disease.

The sample holds many counts of this clonotype. The V call is TRBV12-3 or TRBV12-4, the J call TRBJ2-5; 11 positions match TRBD1. The junction had 3 bases not matched to a gene; V was cut back by 6 bases and J by 0 bases. The CDR3 consists of 15 residues. CDR3: CASSGDRGDQETQYF. The DNA of the CDR3 is TGTGCCAGCAGCGGGGACAGGGGGGACCAAGAGACCCAGTACTTC.

This sequence joins TRBV10-3 and TRBJ2-7, with TRBD2 identical over 9 bases. Germline V gene sequence: CDR1 ENHRY, CDR2 SYGVKD. The V segment lost 6 bases and the J segment 2 bases; nucleotides outside the gene matches: 2. This CDR3 region has 13 residues. CDR3 sequence: CAIRAGGPYEQYF. DNA for the CDR3: TGTGCCATCAGGGCGGGAGGGCCCTACGAGCAGTACTTC.

This clonotype occurred many times. The chain combines TRBV7-8 with TRBJ2-4; TRBD1 matches 12 bases. V shed 9 bases, J shed 7 bases, and the junction held 7 bases outside the gene matches. This CDR3 comprises 14 residues. Looked up from germline, CDR1 is SGHVS and CDR2 is FQNEAQ. CDR3 residues: CASSRDRGPNIQYF. CDR3 sequence (DNA): TGTGCCAGTTCAAGGGACAGGGGGCCGAACATTCAGTACTTC. The whole variable domain, remainder taken from reference TRBV7-8 and TRBJ2-4, is GAGVSQSPRYKVAKRGQDVALRCDPISGHVSLFWYQQALGQGPEFLTYFQNEAQLDKSGLPSDRFFAERPEGSVSTLKIQRTQQEDSAVYLCASSRDRGPNIQYFGAGTRLSVL.

V is TRBV6-2 or TRBV6-3 and J is TRBJ2-5, with D possibly matching TRBD2 (5 bases). CDR1 and CDR2 from the germline V gene are MNHEY and SVGEGT. Trimming cost V 2 bases and J 2 bases, with 15 bases left between them. CDR3 size: 16 residues. The CDR3 is CASSYPVGSGQETQYF. The CDR3, as DNA: TGTGCCAGCAGTTACCCCGTGGGGAGCGGTCAAGAGACCCAGTACTTC.

V usage is TRBV19 and J usage is TRBJ1-5, with unresolved D. This CDR3 is built from 14 residues. From germline, CDR1 is LNHDA and CDR2 SQIVND (reference sequence). Between the trimmed V and J ends, which lost 1 base and 0 bases, there was a span of 4 bases. CDR3 loop: CASSIVGSNQPQHF. CDR3 DNA sequence: TGTGCCAGTAGTATAGTGGGTAGCAATCAGCCCCAGCATTTT.

This clonotype was found many times. The chain employs TRBV12-3 or TRBV12-4 and TRBJ2-2; D not resolved. The CDR3 totals 13 residues. The V gene lost 7 bases and the J gene lost 8 bases, with 14 bases spanning the gap. CDR3 sequence: CASTQTRLGELFF. The CDR3, as DNA: TGTGCCAGCACACAGACCCGACTTGGGGAGCTGTTTTTT.

This clonotype appeared many times. This chain links TRBV6-9 with TRBJ2-2; D not resolved. Looked up from germline, CDR1 is MNHGY and CDR2 is SVAAGI. Trimming stripped 3 bases from V and 6 bases from J, with 11 bases between. The CDR3 is 14 residues long. The CDR3 bases are TGTGCCAGCAGTTACATTCCCGTTGCCGGGGAGCTGTTTTTT. It encodes CASSYIPVAGELFF.

This clonotype was detected many times. The chain carries TRBV12-5 and TRBJ2-3, with 11 bases matching TRBD2. There are 20 residues in the CDR3. After removal of 2 bases from V and 1 base from J, the junction contained 14 bases not matched to a gene. The germline gives CDR1 LGHNT, CDR2 FRNRAP. CDR3 amino acids: CASGLPYGSGRAYGTDTQYF. DNA for the CDR3: TGTGCTAGTGGTTTGCCCTACGGTAGCGGGAGGGCGTACGGCACAGATACGCAGTATTTT.

This clonotype showed up many times. V and J are TRBV27 and TRBJ1-1, with D possibly matching TRBD1 (5 bases). The CDR3 is 13 residues long. Germline V CDR1 and CDR2: MNHEY, SMNVEV (reference sequence). V gave up 3 bases and J gave up 5 bases, with 10 bases separating them. CDR3 nucleotides: TGTGCCAGCAGTTTTGGAGGGGTTACTGAAGCTTTCTTT. Protein sequence: CASSFGGVTEAFF.

The V and J genes are TRBV7-9 and TRBJ2-1; 7 bases line up with TRBD2. Trimming removed 5 bases from V and 5 bases from J; junction bases left unmatched: 9. Germline CDR1 SEHNR, CDR2 FQNEAQ (reference sequence). The CDR3 is 15 amino acids. CDR3 in amino acids: CASSPDGGKDNEQFF. Here the CDR3 DNA reads TGTGCCAGCAGCCCGGACGGGGGGAAGGACAATGAGCAGTTCTTC. The variable domain in full, with the rest retrieved from reference TRBV7-9 and TRBJ2-1, is DTGVSQNPRHKITKRGQNVTFRCDPISEHNRLYWYRQTLGQGPEFLTYFQNEAQLEKSRLLSDRFSAERPKGSFSTLEIQRTEQGDSAMYLCASSPDGGKDNEQFFGPGTRLTVL.

This clonotype showed up just a few times. The V and J genes are TRBV29-1 and TRBJ2-3; TRBD2 agrees at 11 bases. V gave up 4 bases and J gave up 3 bases; unmatched junction bases: 9. This CDR3 has 16 amino acids. The germline V gene has CDR1 SQVTM and CDR2 ANQGSEA. The CDR3 here is CSVGLAGIGGTDTQYF. DNA of the CDR3: TGCAGCGTTGGACTAGCGGGAATCGGGGGGACAGATACGCAGTATTTT.

This clonotype was observed at least ten times. The chain carries TRBV7-9 and TRBJ2-2; D gene ambiguous. The CDR3 has 19 amino acids. The V and J ends lost 0 bases and 1 base respectively, with 18 bases between them. Germline loops: CDR1 SEHNR, CDR2 FQNEAQ (reference sequence). CDR3 sequence (DNA): TGTGCCAGCAGCTTAGCCGCTTATACCGGACGGAGGAACACCGGGGAGCTGTTTTTT. This gives the protein CASSLAAYTGRRNTGELFF. Full variable domain (remainder filled in from reference TRBV7-9 and TRBJ2-2): DTGVSQNPRHKITKRGQNVTFRCDPISEHNRLYWYRQTLGQGPEFLTYFQNEAQLEKSRLLSDRFSAERPKGSFSTLEIQRTEQGDSAMYLCASSLAAYTGRRNTGELFFGEGSRLTVL.

This clonotype showed up many times. The chain combines TRBV12-3 or TRBV12-4 with TRBJ2-1, with 11 bases identical to TRBD2. This CDR3 contains 11 residues. V was pared by 10 bases and J by 10 bases, with 3 bases of the junction left unmatched. The CDR3, as DNA: TGTGCCACGGGGACTAGCGGAGAGCAGTTCTTC. Translating gives CATGTSGEQFF.

This clonotype has a count of ten or more. This rearrangement joins TRBV12-3 or TRBV12-4 to TRBJ2-6; D call uncertain. The CDR3 is made up of 13 amino acids. V gave up 6 bases and J gave up 3 bases, with 6 bases separating them. The CDR3 reads CASRPGGANVLTF. For the CDR3, the DNA is TGTGCCAGCAGGCCAGGTGGGGCCAACGTCCTGACTTTC.

The chain is built from TRBV12-3 or TRBV12-4 and TRBJ2-1; D tentatively reads TRBD1 or TRBD2 (5 bases each). V was cut by 5 bases and J by 10 bases, with 15 bases left in between. There are 13 residues in the CDR3. The CDR3: CASSPGPAYEQFF. CDR3 nucleotides: TGTGCCAGCAGTCCGGGACCGGCATACGAGCAGTTCTTC.

A few counts support this clonotype. A much larger clone differs by one base, so this may be a read error. The genes are TRBV12-3 or TRBV12-4 and TRBJ1-4; D unresolved. This CDR3 has 14 residues. The CDR3 protein is CASSLGWGNEKLSF. The CDR3, as DNA: TGTGCCAGCAGTTTAGGTTGGGGTAATGAAAAACTGTCTTTT.

The gene calls are TRBV4-1 and TRBJ2-2; D is unclear. The CDR3 is 16 amino acids. V was trimmed by 1 base and J by 3 bases, leaving 12 bases between them. Germline CDR1 and CDR2: MGHRA and YSYEKL. The CDR3 loop reads CASSQGLDQHTGELFF. The CDR3, as DNA: TGCGCCAGCAGCCAAGGGTTGGACCAACACACCGGGGAGCTGTTTTTT.

At least ten counts were recorded for this clonotype. J is TRBJ2-3 and V is TRBV7-9; D perhaps matches TRBD2 (6 bases). V was pared by 1 base and J by 6 bases, with 17 bases between. The CDR3 has 16 amino acids. The germline gives CDR1 SEHNR, CDR2 FQNEAQ (reference sequence). The CDR3 nucleotides are TGTGCCAGCAGCTTAGGGGATAGCGGCAGCAGTGATACGCAGTATTTT. Translation gives CASSLGDSGSSDTQYF.

V is TRBV29-1 and J is TRBJ2-1; possibly TRBD2 for D (6 bases). The J call may be wrong; the DNA end is better matched by TRBJ2-5. Germline values: CDR1 SQVTM, CDR2 ANQGSEA. The CDR3 sequence is 15 residues long. The CDR3: CSVELGTDLQETQYF. The DNA for the CDR3 is TGCAGCGTTGAACTGGGGACTGACTTACAAGAGACCCAGTACTTC.

This clonotype was seen repeatedly, ten times or more. This chain links TRBV5-1 with TRBJ2-3; 7 nucleotides agree with TRBD1. The junction had 24 bases not matched to a gene; V was cut back by 5 bases and J by 0 bases. The CDR3 is made up of 21 amino acids. CDR1 is SGHRS, CDR2 YFSETQ, per germline. The CDR3 DNA is TGCGCCAGCAGGCCAACCCTACTAGTATCGGGACAGCGTGCTAGCACAGATACGCAGTATTTT. This codes for CASRPTLLVSGQRASTDTQYF.

Ten or more counts support this clonotype. The chain employs TRBV12-3 or TRBV12-4 and TRBJ2-7; 9 bases agree with TRBD2. The length of the CDR3 is 17 residues. The V segment lost 7 bases and the J segment 1 base; nucleotides outside the gene matches: 14. The CDR3 DNA follows: TGTGCCAGCACCCCCTGGGGCGCGGGAGGGAAGTCCTACGAGCAGTACTTC. This gives the protein CASTPWGAGGKSYEQYF.

This clonotype was recorded at least ten times. The rearrangement links TRBV18 to TRBJ2-1; 10 bases agree with TRBD1. CDR1 is KGHSH, CDR2 LQKENI, per germline. V gave up 6 bases and J gave up 7 bases; unmatched junction bases: 15. This CDR3 has 17 residues. As DNA, the CDR3 is TGTGCCAGCTCTCGAAGATTCGGACAGGGGGTTAATAATGAGCAGTTCTTC. Its protein product is CASSRRFGQGVNNEQFF.

This clonotype came up many times. This rearrangement joins TRBV3-1 to TRBJ2-3, with D tentatively TRBD2 (5 bases). The CDR3 spans 13 residues. Looked up from germline, CDR1 is LGHDT and CDR2 is YNNKEL (reference sequence). The V gene lost 3 bases and the J gene lost 6 bases, with 10 bases spanning the gap. In DNA, the CDR3 is TGTGCCAGCAGCCAGGAGTCGGGGGATACGCAGTATTTT. Encoded protein: CASSQESGDTQYF.

The V gene is TRBV29-1, the J gene TRBJ1-2; 7 positions agree with TRBD1. This CDR3 is 13 amino acids long. The J segment lost 8 bases and the V segment lost 3 bases, leaving 9 bases of the junction unmatched. CDR1 and CDR2 (germline): SQVTM, ANQGSEA. The CDR3 sequence: CSVDNDRVGGYTF. The CDR3 coding sequence is TGCAGCGTTGATAACGACAGGGTGGGGGGCTACACCTTC.

This clonotype was seen repeatedly, ten times or more. The chain joins TRBV19 to TRBJ2-2; TRBD1 is a possible D gene (6 bases). V was clipped by 5 bases and J by 4 bases, with 14 bases between them. CDR1 is LNHDA, CDR2 SQIVND, per germline (reference sequence). This CDR3 spans 15 amino acids. CDR3 nucleotides: TGTGCCAGTAGTTCCAGGACAGACTTCACCGGGGAGCTGTTTTTT. Translation gives CASSSRTDFTGELFF. Supplemented by reference TRBV19 and TRBJ2-2, the full variable domain reads DGGITQSPKYLFRKEGQNVTLSCEQNLNHDAMYWYRQDPGQGLRLIYYSQIVNDFQKGDIAEGYSVSREKKESFPLTVTSAQKNPTAFYLCASSSRTDFTGELFFGEGSRLTVL.

This clonotype was detected many times. The CDR3 is CASSLVGGLAAPPMEQYF. The CDR3 nucleotides read TGTGCCAGCAGCTTAGTAGGTGGGCTAGCGGCACCACCTATGGAGCAGTACTTC. The chain recombines TRBV7-2 with TRBJ2-7; 7 bases are a match to TRBD2. This CDR3 comprises 18 residues. Germline assignment: CDR1 SGHTA and CDR2 FQGNSA. J gave up 7 bases and V 1 base, and 19 bases lay outside the gene matches.

The chain carries TRBV5-6 and TRBJ1-2; D gene uncertain. The CDR3 extends over 14 amino acids. Trimming cost V 0 bases and J 4 bases, with 10 bases left between them. Germline assignment: CDR1 SGHDT and CDR2 YYEEEE. In DNA, the CDR3 is TGTGCCAGCAGCTTGGGGCCCGAGGGCTATGGCTACACCTTC. As protein: CASSLGPEGYGYTF.

This clonotype was recorded many times. This chain joins TRBV18 and TRBJ2-5; D not certain. With 0 bases removed from V and 2 bases from J, the gap between germline ends came to 7 bases. The CDR3 consists of 14 residues. Germline V gene lookup returns CDR1 KGHSH and CDR2 LQKENI. The CDR3 bases are TGTGCCAGCTCACCACCGATGGCACAAGAGACCCAGTACTTC. Translated: CASSPPMAQETQYF.

Ten or more counts support this clonotype. V is TRBV27 and J is TRBJ2-5; TRBD2 matches 13 bases. With V trimmed by 3 bases and J by 5 bases, 6 bases remained unmatched. Germline V lookup: CDR1 MNHEY, CDR2 SMNVEV (reference sequence). The CDR3 covers 16 residues. Here the CDR3 DNA reads TGTGCCAGCAGTTTCCTGACTAGCGGGGGGCAGGAGACCCAGTACTTC. This translates into CASSFLTSGGQETQYF.

V and J are TRBV10-1 and TRBJ2-2; the D is unclear. This CDR3 region has 13 residues. CDR1 WNHNN and CDR2 SYGVQD come from the germline V gene (reference sequence). The germline V and J ends were trimmed by 2 bases and 6 bases, with 7 bases remaining between them. CDR3 sequence: CASSEGFPGELFF. The CDR3 DNA follows: TGCGCCAGCAGTGAGGGTTTCCCCGGGGAGCTGTTTTTT.

This clonotype was seen at least ten times. The chain joins TRBV29-1 to TRBJ2-7; D is perhaps TRBD1 (6 bases). The CDR3 is made up of 15 amino acids. V was shortened by 1 base and J by 3 bases, with 16 bases between the two germline ends. Per the germline V gene, CDR1 is SQVTM and CDR2 is ANQGSEA. In nucleotides, the CDR3 is TGCAGCGTTGAAGGGTTAGGGGGTTCCGGCTACGAGCAGTACTTC. The encoded protein is CSVEGLGGSGYEQYF.

This clonotype occurred many times. The chain carries TRBV11-2 and TRBJ2-3; the match to TRBD1 covers 7 bases. With V trimmed by 2 bases and J by 2 bases, 7 bases remained unmatched. Germline CDR1 reads SGHAT; CDR2 reads FQNNGV. This CDR3 contains 16 residues. This CDR3 is CASSLRIQGVTDTQYF. CDR3 nucleotide sequence: TGTGCCAGCAGCTTAAGAATCCAGGGGGTCACAGATACGCAGTATTTT. The full variable domain, in which reference TRBV11-2 and TRBJ2-3 provide the parts outside the CDR3, is EAGVAQSPRYKIIEKRQSVAFWCNPISGHATLYWYQQILGQGPKLLIQFQNNGVVDDSQLPKDRFSAERLKGVDSTLKIQPAKLEDSAVYLCASSLRIQGVTDTQYFGPGTRLTVL.